A selection of T cell receptor beta chains follows, all from one sample in a study of immune heterogeneity within non-small cell lung tumors. MiXCR, run by TCRdb on the multiplex PCR reads, gives a single entry per CDR3 protein. Of roughly 5,700 distinct CDR3 sequences detected, 20% to 25% appear once; the ten largest clones hold 9.7%. Sequencing used lung tumor tissue. Every receptor here comes from a woman aged 55 to 70 with non-small cell lung cancer. The CDR3 runs from the conserved cysteine through the conserved F or W. The D gene is left open where the match is weak. Clone sizes are given selectively: once, few, many, or a class where the clone is expanded.

D: TRBD1; J: TRBJ1-2; size: medium-sized; V: TRBV28; DNA: TGTGCCAGCAGCCAGACAGGGTTCAGTTATGGCTACACCTTC; CDR3: CASSQTGFSYGYTF
D: .; J: TRBJ2-5; size: medium-sized; V: TRBV19; DNA: TGTGCCACCGAGCAGCAAGAGACCCAGTACTTC; CDR3: CATEQQETQYF
D: .; J: TRBJ2-1; size: .; V: TRBV5-4; DNA: TGTGCCAGCAGCCGGACGGAGCGGTATGAGCAGTTCTTC; CDR3: CASSRTERYEQFF
D: TRBD1; J: TRBJ2-7; size: medium-sized; V: TRBV7-3; DNA: TGTGCCAGCAGCGTGGACAGGGTGTCCAACGAGCAGTACTTC; CDR3: CASSVDRVSNEQYF
D: .; J: TRBJ2-2; size: medium-sized; V: TRBV19; DNA: TGTGCCAGTAGTTGGCAGGGTAGGAGCGGGGAGCTGTTTTTT; CDR3: CASSWQGRSGELFF
D: TRBD2; J: TRBJ2-1; size: medium-sized; V: TRBV10-3; DNA: TGTGCCATCAGTGCTGAGCGGGGCTACAATGAGCAGTTCTTC; CDR3: CAISAERGYNEQFF
D: .; J: TRBJ1-3; size: .; V: TRBV4-1; DNA: TGCGCCAGCATCCAAGATTGGGGGTCTGGAAACACCATATATTTT; CDR3: CASIQDWGSGNTIYF
D: .; J: TRBJ2-3; size: medium-sized; V: TRBV30; DNA: TGTGCCTGGATTAAAGGAGGCACAGATACGCAGTATTTT; CDR3: CAWIKGGTDTQYF
D: .; J: TRBJ2-1; size: .; V: TRBV6-2/TRBV6-3; DNA: TGTGCCAGCAATTCCCCCGACGCGTCCAATGAGCAGTTCTTC; CDR3: CASNSPDASNEQFF
D: .; J: TRBJ1-1; size: medium-sized; V: TRBV2; DNA: TGTGCCAGCAGTGTCCAGGGGAACACTGAAGCTTTCTTT; CDR3: CASSVQGNTEAFF
D: .; J: TRBJ2-7; size: medium-sized; V: TRBV4-1; DNA: TGCGCCAGCAGCCAAGAGACCTCAGGGGTAAGCTACGAGCAGTACTTC; CDR3: CASSQETSGVSYEQYF
D: .; J: TRBJ2-7; size: medium-sized; V: TRBV5-1; DNA: TGCGCCAGCAGCTTGGAACCTAGCTCCTACGAGCAGTACTTC; CDR3: CASSLEPSSYEQYF
D: .; J: TRBJ2-3; size: many; V: TRBV2; DNA: TGTGCCAGCAGTGGATTCATCACAGATACGCAGTATTTT; CDR3: CASSGFITDTQYF
D: .; J: TRBJ1-5; size: medium-sized; V: TRBV2; DNA: TGTGCCAGCAGTGTGGAGGAGGGGCTATTCAATCAGCCCCAGCATTTT; CDR3: CASSVEEGLFNQPQHF
D: TRBD2; J: TRBJ2-1; size: .; V: TRBV19; DNA: TGTGCCAGTAGGCTAGCGGGAGGAAGTGAGCAGTTCTTC; CDR3: CASRLAGGSEQFF
D: TRBD1; J: TRBJ1-5; size: medium-sized; V: TRBV19; DNA: TGTGCCAGTACATCCGGGACAGGGGGTAACCAGCCCCAGCATTTT; CDR3: CASTSGTGGNQPQHF
D: TRBD1; J: TRBJ2-6; size: large; V: TRBV28; DNA: TGTGCCAGCATGGGGGACAGAGGGGCAGGGGCCAACGTCCTGACTTTC; CDR3: CASMGDRGAGANVLTF
D: TRBD1; J: TRBJ2-2; size: medium-sized; V: TRBV7-3; DNA: TGTGCCAGCAGCCAAACAGGGGGAGGCACCGGGGAGCTGTTTTTT; CDR3: CASSQTGGGTGELFF